The T cell receptor (beta chain) described here comes from a study of technical replicates of blood from a handful of donors (dated by TCRdb to about 2017). Receptor amplification or capture employed the immunoSEQ multiplex PCR assay. This immuneACCESS table, as held by TCRdb, lists in-frame sequences with V and J called but not all clones. Of the missing ones, under half trace to an unresolved V gene in checked studies; the others have no known cause. The sample yields fewer than 65,000 clones; 87% were counted once. The top ten clonotypes cover around 5.3% of the sample. With regard to this clone: No antigen is known for it. No base-level quality is on record; no much larger clone is a single base apart.

Taken from the germline V gene, the CDR1 and CDR2 loops are SGHDT and YYEEEE. Reading from cysteine to phenylalanine, the CDR3 counts 11 amino acids. Just the 33-base CDR3 DNA is kept, in frame starting at base 1. The V end loses 7 bases and the J end loses 6 bases, and a stretch of 9 bases separates them. The chain is assembled from TRBV5-6 and TRBJ2-3; a tentative D call is TRBD2 (5 bases match). The sequenced sample consisted of PBMCs. The TCR was taken from a human donor in good health. Some clones in this sample may be carry-over from other donors' samples. The bases are TGTGCCAGCCACGGGGTGGATACGCAGTATTTT. Translated, it gives CASHGVDTQYF.